One and the same sample provided the 19 T cell receptor beta chains below, sequenced in a study of shared clonotypes between healthy human individuals. Repertoires were generated with immunoSEQ multiplex PCR, while TCRdb's copy carries only in-frame clones and drops some. This table holds about 2,500,000 clones, approximately 90% found once. Sequencing used naive CD4+ T cells sorted from blood. The subset: CD45RA+ positively selected. These receptor sequences come from a man aged 18 to 29 in good health.

The chain combines TRBV18 with TRBJ2-3, with 7 bases lining up with TRBD1. V was pared by 3 bases and J by 3 bases, with 9 bases of the junction left unmatched. The CDR3 sequence is 16 residues long. Germline values: CDR1 KGHSH, CDR2 LQKENI. The DNA of the CDR3 is TGTGCCAGCTCACCGCAGACAGGGAAGGGTACAGATACGCAGTATTTT. This translates into CASSPQTGKGTDTQYF.

The V gene is TRBV5-1, the J gene TRBJ2-3; 7 bases are a match to TRBD2. The CDR3 is 16 residues long. Germline loops: CDR1 SGHRS, CDR2 YFSETQ. V lost 3 bases to trimming and J lost 0 bases; unmatched junction nucleotides: 7. The CDR3 here is CASSSGSGLSTDTQYF. For the CDR3, the DNA is TGCGCCAGCAGCTCAGGTAGCGGGCTGAGCACAGATACGCAGTATTTT.

This chain links TRBV7-6 with TRBJ1-2; D uncertain. CDR3 length equals 15 residues. Germline-derived CDR1 and CDR2 are SGHVS and FNYEAQ. The V end lost 0 bases, the J end lost 7 bases, and 15 bases lay between the germline ends. DNA of the CDR3: TGTGCCAGCAGCTTAGCCCGTGGTGCTGCAGCTGGCTACACCTTC. It yields the protein CASSLARGAAAGYTF.

This sequence joins TRBV12-5 and TRBJ2-1; 9 positions agree with TRBD1. The V and J ends lost 6 bases and 3 bases, in that order; junction bases with no gene match: 9. This CDR3 is built from 16 residues. The germline CDR1 and CDR2 sequences are LGHNT and FRNRAP. The CDR3 nucleotides read TGTGCTAGTGGCTTTAGGACAGGGGATATCTACAATGAGCAGTTCTTC. Protein sequence: CASGFRTGDIYNEQFF.

This clone came up a few times. The V and J genes are TRBV2 and TRBJ1-1; no firm D call. The CDR3 totals 14 residues. Per germline, CDR1 SNHLY and CDR2 FYNNEI. Trimming took 4 bases from V and 0 from J, leaving 9 bases between them. The CDR3 spells CASSVESLNTEAFF. The CDR3 nucleotides read TGTGCCAGCAGTGTGGAATCCCTGAACACTGAAGCTTTCTTT.

The chain employs TRBV10-2 and TRBJ2-3; D may be TRBD2 (5 bases). Germline CDR1 is WSHSY and CDR2 is SAAADI. The CDR3 extends over 16 amino acids. Trimming stripped 6 bases from V and 3 bases from J, with 19 bases between. In nucleotides, the CDR3 is TGCGCCAGCAGAGACCTCAAAGAGGGCCGGACAGATACGCAGTATTTT. This sequence encodes CASRDLKEGRTDTQYF.

The CDR3, as DNA: TGTGCCAGCTCACCAGTTGGAGTCACTCCCTCCTACAATGAGCAGTTCTTC. It encodes CASSPVGVTPSYNEQFF. The gene calls are TRBV18 and TRBJ2-1; D unclear. Trimming took 2 bases from V and 0 from J, leaving 14 bases between them. The CDR3 length is 17 residues. Germline CDR1 and CDR2: KGHSH and LQKENI. Variable domain in full (rest from reference TRBV18 and TRBJ2-1): NAGVMQNPRHLVRRRGQEARLRCSPMKGHSHVYWYRQLPEEGLKFMVYLQKENIIDESGMPKERFSAEFPKEGPSILRIQQVVRGDSAAYFCASSPVGVTPSYNEQFFGPGTRLTVL.

The CDR3 sequence: CASSQVEKVGNQPQHF. The CDR3, as DNA: TGCGCCAGCAGCCAAGTGGAAAAAGTTGGCAATCAGCCCCAGCATTTT. V and J are TRBV4-3 and TRBJ1-5; D is ambiguous. In germline, CDR1 is LGHNA, CDR2 YSLEER. Trimming shortened V by 1 base and J by 2 bases, and 12 bases separated the two germline ends. The CDR3 extends over 16 amino acids.

The chain couples TRBV6-1 to TRBJ2-2; perhaps TRBD2 as D (6 bases). The CDR3 has 16 residues. The germline V and J ends were trimmed by 1 base and 5 bases, with 14 bases remaining between them. Germline CDR1 reads MNHNS; CDR2 reads SASEGT. CDR3 DNA sequence: TGTGCCAGCAGTGAAGGGCGGGGTTTAGTGACCGGGGAGCTGTTTTTT. Protein sequence: CASSEGRGLVTGELFF.

The CDR3 spells CAWGRSETQYF. The DNA for the CDR3 is TGTGCCTGGGGTAGGTCTGAGACCCAGTACTTC. V and J are TRBV5-6 and TRBJ2-5; D gene unclear. This CDR3 comprises 11 residues. V lost 10 bases, J lost 5 bases, and 12 bases lay in between. Per germline, CDR1 SGHDT and CDR2 YYEEEE. Variable domain in full (rest from reference TRBV5-6 and TRBJ2-5): DAGVTQSPTHLIKTRGQQVTLRCSPKSGHDTVSWYQQALGQGPQFIFQYYEEEERQRGNFPDRFSGHQFPNYSSELNVNALLLGDSALYLCAWGRSETQYFGPGTRLLVL.

In its sample, this clone was seen a few times. Here the CDR3 reads CATSWQGGNQPQHF. The CDR3 coding sequence is TGTGCCACCTCCTGGCAGGGCGGCAATCAGCCCCAGCATTTT. The rearrangement links TRBV10-3 to TRBJ1-5, with D tentatively TRBD1 (5 bases). Trimming cost V 10 bases and J 2 bases, with 15 bases left between them. Germline V gene sequence: CDR1 ENHRY, CDR2 SYGVKD. The CDR3 loop spans 14 amino acids.

The V call is TRBV25-1, the J call TRBJ2-7, with 7 bases fitting TRBD1. This CDR3 spans 15 amino acids. Germline loops: CDR1 MGHDK, CDR2 SYGVNS. With 1 base clipped from V and 6 bases from J, the junction kept 9 bases outside the gene matches. The CDR3 sequence: CASSEWVGQASEQYF. CDR3 coding DNA: TGTGCCAGCAGTGAATGGGTAGGACAGGCATCCGAGCAGTACTTC.

This sequence joins TRBV6-1 and TRBJ2-5, with D tentatively TRBD2 (6 bases). Germline CDR1 is MNHNS and CDR2 is SASEGT. CDR3 length: 13 amino acids. The V end was cut by 6 bases, the J end by 5 bases, with 13 bases between. Here the CDR3 reads CASRPGAGETQYF. The CDR3, as DNA: TGTGCCAGCAGGCCCGGAGCGGGTGAGACCCAGTACTTC.

This clone was observed once. The CDR3 reads CASSRWRGGHESTDTQYF. DNA of the CDR3: TGTGCCAGCAGCCGATGGCGGGGGGGCCATGAAAGCACAGATACGCAGTATTTT. This sequence joins TRBV7-9 and TRBJ2-3; TRBD2 aligns across 9 bases. J lost 0 bases, V lost 5 bases, and 12 bases had no gene match. Germline CDR1 and CDR2: SEHNR and FQNEAQ (reference sequence). The CDR3 is made up of 18 amino acids.

In this sample, this clone turned up once. The chain employs TRBV7-8 and TRBJ2-7; no clear D gene. This CDR3 has 14 residues. V dropped 0 bases and J dropped 0 bases, with 6 bases sitting between them. CDR1 and CDR2 from the germline V gene are SGHVS and FQNEAQ. CDR3 loop: CASSLAERSYEQYF. For the CDR3, the DNA is TGTGCCAGCAGCTTAGCGGAGCGCTCCTACGAGCAGTACTTC.

The chain employs TRBV6-5 and TRBJ2-3; 11 positions match TRBD2. The length of the CDR3 is 15 residues. The ends lost 7 bases at V and 8 bases at J; junction bases unmatched: 11. Looked up from germline, CDR1 is MNHEY and CDR2 is SVGAGI. The CDR3 nucleotides read TGTGCCAGCACCGTGACTAGCGGGGCTCAGGGTACGCAGTATTTT. Translating it yields CASTVTSGAQGTQYF.

The chain couples TRBV6-5 to TRBJ1-6, with D tentatively TRBD1 (6 bases). The V gene's germline CDR1 is MNHEY and CDR2 SVGAGI. V lost 5 bases and J 7 bases, leaving 12 bases between the germline ends. This CDR3 spans 14 amino acids. The CDR3 DNA sequence: TGTGCCAGCAGTCTTGACAGGCGGAATTCACCCCTCCACTTT. Residues: CASSLDRRNSPLHF.

This clone was observed once. The V call is TRBV7-2, the J call TRBJ2-1, with D unresolved. The V and J ends lost 3 bases and 0 bases respectively, with 9 bases between them. Germline CDR1 is SGHTA and CDR2 is FQGNSA. The CDR3 loop spans 15 amino acids. CDR3 DNA: TGTGCCAGCAGCTTCGGCGTGGCCTCCTACAATGAGCAGTTCTTC. Its protein is CASSFGVASYNEQFF.

The V gene is TRBV7-9, the J gene TRBJ1-6; TRBD1 is a possible D gene (5 bases). V lost 5 bases, J lost 10 bases, and 18 bases lay in between. The CDR3 sequence is 15 residues long. CDR1 and CDR2 from the germline V gene are SEHNR and FQNEAQ (reference sequence). This CDR3 is CASSPMGPDRSPLHF. DNA of the CDR3: TGTGCCAGCAGCCCAATGGGGCCGGATAGATCACCCCTCCACTTT.